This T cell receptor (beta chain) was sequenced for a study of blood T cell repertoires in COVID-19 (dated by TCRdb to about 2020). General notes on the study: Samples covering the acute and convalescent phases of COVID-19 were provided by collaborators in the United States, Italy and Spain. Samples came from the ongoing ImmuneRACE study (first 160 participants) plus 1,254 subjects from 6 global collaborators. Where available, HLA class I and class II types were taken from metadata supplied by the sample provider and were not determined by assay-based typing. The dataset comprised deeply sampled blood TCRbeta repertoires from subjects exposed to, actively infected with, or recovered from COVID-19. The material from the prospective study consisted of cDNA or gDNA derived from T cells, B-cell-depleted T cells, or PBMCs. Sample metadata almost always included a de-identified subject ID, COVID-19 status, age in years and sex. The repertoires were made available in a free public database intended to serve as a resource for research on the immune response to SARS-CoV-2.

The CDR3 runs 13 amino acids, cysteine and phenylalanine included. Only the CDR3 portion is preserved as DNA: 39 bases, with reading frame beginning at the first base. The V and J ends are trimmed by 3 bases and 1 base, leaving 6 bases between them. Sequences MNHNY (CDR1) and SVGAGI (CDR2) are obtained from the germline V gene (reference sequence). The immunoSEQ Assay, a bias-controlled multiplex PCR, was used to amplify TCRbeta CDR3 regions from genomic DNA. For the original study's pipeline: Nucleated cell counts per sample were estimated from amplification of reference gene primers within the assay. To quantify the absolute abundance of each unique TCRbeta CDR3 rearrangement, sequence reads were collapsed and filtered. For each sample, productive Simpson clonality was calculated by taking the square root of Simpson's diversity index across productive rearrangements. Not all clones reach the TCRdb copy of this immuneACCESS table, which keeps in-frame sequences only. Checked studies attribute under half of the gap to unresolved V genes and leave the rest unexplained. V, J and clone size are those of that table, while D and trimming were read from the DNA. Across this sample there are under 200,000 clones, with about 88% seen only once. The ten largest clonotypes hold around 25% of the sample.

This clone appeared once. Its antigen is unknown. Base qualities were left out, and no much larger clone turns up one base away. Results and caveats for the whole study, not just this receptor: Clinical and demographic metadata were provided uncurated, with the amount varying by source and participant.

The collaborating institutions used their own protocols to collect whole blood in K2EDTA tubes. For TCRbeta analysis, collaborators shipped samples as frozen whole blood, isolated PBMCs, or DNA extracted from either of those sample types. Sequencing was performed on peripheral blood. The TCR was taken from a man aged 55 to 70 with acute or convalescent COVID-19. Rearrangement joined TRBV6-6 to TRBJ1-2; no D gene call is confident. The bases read TGTGCCAGCAGTTATGAGGGTAACTATGGCTACACCTTC. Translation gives CASSYEGNYGYTF.